The TCR beta chain described here comes from a study of OX40 agonist ivuxolimab in advanced cancers. Sequenced by immunoSEQ multiplex PCR; TCRdb stores in-frame clones only, minus some. The table lists approximately 66,000 clones, about nine tenths of them singletons. The sequenced sample was CD4+ or CD8+ T cells sorted from blood, obtained in a trial of the OX40 agonist ivuxolimab. This TCR was recovered from an adult with an advanced solid tumor such as melanoma, head and neck, liver or kidney cancer.

The CDR3 nucleotides are TGTGCCAGCAGCTACAGGGGGCTAGGCAATCAGCCCCAGCATTTT. Translation gives CASSYRGLGNQPQHF. The chain employs TRBV7-2 and TRBJ1-5; TRBD1 aligns across 9 bases. CDR1 is SGHTA, CDR2 FQGNSA, per germline. V lost 4 bases to trimming and J lost 2 bases; unmatched junction nucleotides: 3. The CDR3 is 15 residues long.